The T cell receptor beta chain described here comes from a study of cytomegalovirus exposure and HLA in healthy donors. The wider study: It was reported in a later analysis that the 100 to 150 validation repertoires used the same platform as the roughly 700 first-cohort repertoires.

General observations from the study: About 180 TCR beta chains were listed as cytomegalovirus-associated. According to a subsequent analysis, TCR clusters from the first cohort were inclined to appear together in the 100 to 150 validation repertoires.

Here immunoSEQ multiplex PCR was the method, and the copy in TCRdb shows in-frame clones only, minus some. The table shows about 300,000 clones, with approximately 88% occurring only once. This clone was counted many times. No antigen is known for it. An end of the junction does not agree with germline; a read error may underlie this. The sample comprised PBMCs. The receptor comes from a woman younger than 35 in good health and CMV-seronegative.

CDR3 coding DNA: TGTGCTAGCAGCTTAGCCTACGGCAGGGGCGCGGACCAGCCCCAGCATTTT. Its translation: CASSLAYGRGADQPQHF. The rearrangement joins TRBV7-7 to TRBJ1-5; D may be TRBD1 (6 bases). This CDR3 region has 17 residues. CDR1 and CDR2 from the germline V gene are SSHAT and FNYEAQ (reference sequence).